These T cell receptor beta chains were read from a single sample in a study of cytomegalovirus exposure and HLA in healthy donors. Clones were sequenced by immunoSEQ multiplex PCR, and TCRdb holds only the in-frame ones, with some missing. The repertoire includes approximately 100,000 clones, 78% of them detected once, and under 2% sits in the top ten. Specimen: PBMCs. The receptors were gathered from a woman between 40 and 50 years old in good health and CMV-seronegative. Each CDR3 is given with its conserved first and last residue. The order of the fields is D gene, clone size, J gene, V gene, CDR3 protein, CDR3 DNA. The D gene is left open where the match is weak. Clone size is stated in some rows and not others, as once, few, many or a class when expanded.

D gene: TRBD2; clone size: NA; J gene: TRBJ2-2; V gene: TRBV29-1; CDR3 protein: CSLIGGDGELFF; CDR3 DNA: TGCAGCTTGATCGGGGGGGACGGGGAGCTGTTTTTT
D gene: TRBD1; clone size: few; J gene: TRBJ1-6; V gene: TRBV28; CDR3 protein: CASSFLLPTGPNSPLHF; CDR3 DNA: TGTGCCAGCAGTTTTCTACTACCGACAGGGCCCAATTCACCCCTCCACTTT
D gene: TRBD1; clone size: few; J gene: TRBJ1-2; V gene: TRBV5-4; CDR3 protein: CASSVLSGTAYGYTF; CDR3 DNA: TGTGCCAGCAGCGTCTTATCAGGGACAGCCTATGGCTACACCTTC
D gene: NA; clone size: NA; J gene: TRBJ2-7; V gene: TRBV4-2; CDR3 protein: CASSQEGNNWTPEQYF; CDR3 DNA: TGTGCCAGCAGCCAAGAAGGCAATAATTGGACTCCCGAGCAGTACTTC
D gene: NA; clone size: NA; J gene: TRBJ2-1; V gene: TRBV15; CDR3 protein: CATSRDWWDISRNEQFF; CDR3 DNA: TGTGCCACCAGCAGAGATTGGTGGGACATCTCCCGCAATGAGCAGTTCTTC
D gene: TRBD1; clone size: NA; J gene: TRBJ2-1; V gene: TRBV12-5; CDR3 protein: CARRGPNEQFF; CDR3 DNA: TGTGCTAGAAGGGGGCCCAATGAGCAGTTCTTC
D gene: NA; clone size: NA; J gene: TRBJ1-5; V gene: TRBV5-5; CDR3 protein: CASSPETVYSNQPQHF; CDR3 DNA: TGTGCCAGCAGCCCCGAGACAGTCTATAGCAATCAGCCCCAGCATTTT
D gene: NA; clone size: few; J gene: TRBJ1-3; V gene: TRBV28; CDR3 protein: CASRSSGTRNTIYF; CDR3 DNA: TGTGCCAGCAGATCATCAGGGACTCGAAACACCATATATTTT
D gene: NA; clone size: NA; J gene: TRBJ2-2; V gene: TRBV5-4; CDR3 protein: CASTKDSGELFF; CDR3 DNA: TGTGCCAGCACCAAAGACTCCGGGGAGCTGTTTTTT
D gene: NA; clone size: few; J gene: TRBJ2-1; V gene: TRBV5-4; CDR3 protein: CASSLSSVSYNEQFF; CDR3 DNA: TGTGCCAGCAGCTTAAGTTCAGTCTCCTACAATGAGCAGTTCTTC
D gene: NA; clone size: NA; J gene: TRBJ1-3; V gene: TRBV7-9; CDR3 protein: CASSLGQPGVGNTIYF; CDR3 DNA: TGTGCCAGCAGCCTCGGACAGCCAGGAGTTGGAAACACCATATATTTT
D gene: NA; clone size: NA; J gene: TRBJ1-1; V gene: TRBV28; CDR3 protein: CASRRTEAFF; CDR3 DNA: TGTGCCAGCAGAAGGACAGAAGCTTTCTTT
D gene: TRBD2; clone size: NA; J gene: TRBJ2-7; V gene: TRBV5-4; CDR3 protein: CASSFLGTTVEQYF; CDR3 DNA: TGTGCCAGCAGCTTTCTGGGGACTACGGTCGAGCAGTACTTC
D gene: NA; clone size: NA; J gene: TRBJ1-2; V gene: TRBV4-3; CDR3 protein: CASSQEGAGVRYGYTF; CDR3 DNA: TGCGCCAGCAGCCAAGAAGGGGCAGGGGTGAGGTATGGCTACACCTTC
D gene: TRBD2; clone size: few; J gene: TRBJ2-1; V gene: TRBV6-4; CDR3 protein: CASSEGTSGNNEQFF; CDR3 DNA: TGTGCCAGCAGTGAAGGTACTAGCGGGAACAATGAGCAGTTCTTC
D gene: NA; clone size: once; J gene: TRBJ2-1; V gene: TRBV27; CDR3 protein: CASSTGGGSYNEQFF; CDR3 DNA: TGTGCCAGCAGTACAGGGGGGGGATCCTACAATGAGCAGTTCTTC
D gene: TRBD1; clone size: NA; J gene: TRBJ2-7; V gene: TRBV9; CDR3 protein: CASSDGTGTDEQYF; CDR3 DNA: TGTGCCAGCAGCGATGGGACAGGGACCGACGAGCAGTACTTC
D gene: TRBD1; clone size: NA; J gene: TRBJ2-7; V gene: TRBV2; CDR3 protein: CASSGGRSGQDLEQYF; CDR3 DNA: TGTGCCAGCAGTGGGGGGCGTTCGGGACAGGACTTGGAGCAGTACTTC
D gene: NA; clone size: NA; J gene: TRBJ2-7; V gene: TRBV11-2; CDR3 protein: CASSLEGARGCEQYF; CDR3 DNA: TGTGCCAGCAGCTTAGAGGGGGCCAGGGGATGCGAGCAGTACTTC